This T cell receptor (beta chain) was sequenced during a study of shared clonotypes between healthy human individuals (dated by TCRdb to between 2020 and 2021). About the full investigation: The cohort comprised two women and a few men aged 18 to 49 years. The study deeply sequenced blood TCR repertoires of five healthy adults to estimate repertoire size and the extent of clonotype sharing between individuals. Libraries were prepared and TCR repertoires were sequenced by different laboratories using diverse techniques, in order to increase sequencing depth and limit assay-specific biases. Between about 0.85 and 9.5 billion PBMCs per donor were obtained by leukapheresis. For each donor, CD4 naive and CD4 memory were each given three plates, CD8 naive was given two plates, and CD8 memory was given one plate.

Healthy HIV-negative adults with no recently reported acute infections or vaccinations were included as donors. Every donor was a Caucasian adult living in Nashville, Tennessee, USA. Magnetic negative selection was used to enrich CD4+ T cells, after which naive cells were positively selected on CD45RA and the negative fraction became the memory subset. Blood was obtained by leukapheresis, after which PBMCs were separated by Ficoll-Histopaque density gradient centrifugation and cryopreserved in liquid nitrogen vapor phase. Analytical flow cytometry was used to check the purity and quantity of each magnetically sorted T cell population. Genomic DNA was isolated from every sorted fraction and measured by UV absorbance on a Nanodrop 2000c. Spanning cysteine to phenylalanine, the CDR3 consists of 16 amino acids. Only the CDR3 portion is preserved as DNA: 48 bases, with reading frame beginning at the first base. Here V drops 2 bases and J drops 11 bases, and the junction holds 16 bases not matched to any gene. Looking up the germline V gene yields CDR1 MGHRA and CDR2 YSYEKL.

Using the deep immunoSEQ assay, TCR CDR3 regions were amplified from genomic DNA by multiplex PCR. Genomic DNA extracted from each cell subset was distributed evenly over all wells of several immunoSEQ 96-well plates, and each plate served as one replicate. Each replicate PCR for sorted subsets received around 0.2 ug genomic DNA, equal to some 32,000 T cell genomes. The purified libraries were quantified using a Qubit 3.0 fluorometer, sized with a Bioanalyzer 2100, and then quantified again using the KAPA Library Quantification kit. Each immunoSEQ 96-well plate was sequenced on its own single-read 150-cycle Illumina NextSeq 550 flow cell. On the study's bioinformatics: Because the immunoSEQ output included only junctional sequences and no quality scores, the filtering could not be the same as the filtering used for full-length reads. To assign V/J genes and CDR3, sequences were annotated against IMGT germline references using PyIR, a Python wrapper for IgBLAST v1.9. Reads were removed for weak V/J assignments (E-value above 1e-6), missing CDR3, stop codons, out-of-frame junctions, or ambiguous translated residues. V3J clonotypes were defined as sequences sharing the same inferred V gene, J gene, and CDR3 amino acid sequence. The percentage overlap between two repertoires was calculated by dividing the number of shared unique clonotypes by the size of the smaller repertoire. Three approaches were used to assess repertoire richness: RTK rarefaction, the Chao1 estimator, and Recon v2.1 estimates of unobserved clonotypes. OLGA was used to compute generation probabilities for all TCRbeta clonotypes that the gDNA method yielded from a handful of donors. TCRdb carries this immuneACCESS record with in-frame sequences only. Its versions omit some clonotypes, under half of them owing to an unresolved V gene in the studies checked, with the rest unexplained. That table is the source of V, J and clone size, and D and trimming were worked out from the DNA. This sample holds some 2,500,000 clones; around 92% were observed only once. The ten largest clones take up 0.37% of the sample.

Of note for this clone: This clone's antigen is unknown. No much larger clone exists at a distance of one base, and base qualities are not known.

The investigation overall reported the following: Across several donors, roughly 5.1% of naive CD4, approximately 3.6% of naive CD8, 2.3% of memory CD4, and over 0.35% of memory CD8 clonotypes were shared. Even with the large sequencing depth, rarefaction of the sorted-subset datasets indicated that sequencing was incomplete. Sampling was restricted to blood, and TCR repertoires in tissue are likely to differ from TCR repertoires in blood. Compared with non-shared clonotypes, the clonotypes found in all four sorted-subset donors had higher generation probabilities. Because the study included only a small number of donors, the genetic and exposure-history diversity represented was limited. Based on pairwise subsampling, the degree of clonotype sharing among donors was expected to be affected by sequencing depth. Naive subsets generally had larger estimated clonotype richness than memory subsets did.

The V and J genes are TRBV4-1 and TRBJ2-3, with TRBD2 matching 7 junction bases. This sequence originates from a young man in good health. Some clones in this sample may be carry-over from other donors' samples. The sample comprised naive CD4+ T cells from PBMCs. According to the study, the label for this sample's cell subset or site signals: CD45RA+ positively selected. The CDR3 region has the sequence CASSQLPGYWEGGQYF. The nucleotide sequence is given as TGCGCCAGCAGCCAACTCCCCGGTTATTGGGAGGGAGGGCAGTATTTT.